Given below is one TCR beta chain in context. This record comes from a study of blood T cell repertoires in COVID-19. The wider study: Italy, Spain and the United States were the sources of the convalescent and acute COVID-19 samples. PBMCs, B-cell-depleted T cells, or T cells provided the cDNA or gDNA that made up the material.

Germline lookup yields CDR1 SGHAT and CDR2 FQDESV (reference sequence). Trimming cost V 3 bases and J 2 bases, with 13 bases left between them. The length of the CDR3 is 15 residues. Per the original methods: Reference gene primer amplification gave nucleated cell count estimates. Produced via immunoSEQ multiplex PCR; TCRdb's table is partial and in-frame only. The V and J calls and clone size were taken over from that table, and D and trimming were inferred from the DNA. This sample carries over 100,000 clones, approximately 89% of them seen once, and the ten largest clones take around a tenth. The TCR originated in a man aged 50 to 59 with acute or convalescent COVID-19. The chain employs TRBV11-1 and TRBJ1-2, with D possibly TRBD1 on 5 matching bases. The sequencing sample was made of peripheral blood. The CDR3, as DNA: TGTGCCAGCAGCTTCGGAGGGACCCAGAACTATGGCTACACCTTC. Translating it yields CASSFGGTQNYGYTF.